Following are 5 T cell receptor beta chains from one sample sequenced in a study of blood T cell repertoires in COVID-19. Libraries were prepared by immunoSEQ multiplex PCR; TCRdb keeps only in-frame clonotypes and omits some of them. The sample yields 350,000 to 450,000 clones, 75% to 90% seen once. The sequenced sample consisted of peripheral blood. These TCRs come from a middle-aged woman with COVID-19, enrolled during active disease.

The rearrangement links TRBV2 to TRBJ2-3, with 7 positions matching TRBD2. The CDR3 sequence is 16 residues long. Germline CDR1 and CDR2: SNHLY and FYNNEI. J lost 3 bases, V lost 8 bases, and 14 bases had no gene match. The CDR3 sequence is CASGPTQRGGTDTQYF. CDR3 nucleotide sequence: TGTGCCAGCGGACCAACTCAGCGGGGAGGGACAGATACGCAGTATTTT.

V is TRBV7-6 and J is TRBJ2-6, with a weak D call TRBD2 (5 bases). V shed 5 bases and J shed 5 bases, with 7 bases lying between them. The CDR3 loop spans 13 amino acids. Per germline, CDR1 SGHVS and CDR2 FNYEAQ. The CDR3 DNA follows: TGTGCCAGCAGCCCGGGGAGGGCCAACGTCCTGACTTTC. Amino acid sequence: CASSPGRANVLTF.

J is TRBJ2-7 and V is TRBV4-1, with D possibly being TRBD1 (6 bases). The CDR3 length is 14 residues. Trimming pared 5 bases from V and 2 bases from J, leaving 13 bases between. Germline-derived CDR1 and CDR2 are MGHRA and YSYEKL. CDR3: CASSFLGGPYEQYF. CDR3 DNA: TGCGCCAGCAGCTTTCTTGGGGGCCCCTACGAGCAGTACTTC.

With regard to this clone: Other DNA sequences in this sample translate to the same CDR3. This chain links TRBV28 with TRBJ1-2; D call uncertain. Germline CDR1 MDHEN, CDR2 SYDVKM. The length of the CDR3 is 13 residues. Trimming took off 5 bases at V and 4 bases at J, with 11 bases between the two ends. The CDR3 DNA sequence: TGTGCCAGCAGTCTTACCGGGAGCTATGGCTACACCTTC. This codes for CASSLTGSYGYTF.

This rearrangement joins TRBV3-1 (or the pseudogene TRBV3-2) to TRBJ2-7; TRBD2 matches at 7 bases. From germline, CDR1 is LGHDT and CDR2 YNNKEL (reference sequence). V was clipped by 7 bases and J by 3 bases; unmatched bases: 9. This CDR3 contains 14 residues. The CDR3 protein is CASKNGGSLYEQYF. The CDR3 nucleotides read TGTGCCAGCAAGAATGGCGGGAGCCTCTACGAGCAGTACTTC.